This T cell receptor beta chain was identified in a study of cytomegalovirus exposure and HLA in healthy donors. Study details: The 120 validation repertoires were reported in a later analysis to have been generated on the same platform as the roughly 700 first-cohort repertoires.

The table came from immunoSEQ multiplex PCR; TCRdb's copy has only in-frame clones and leaves some out. The repertoire holds hundreds of thousands of clones, with roughly 87% as singletons. Study-wide results and caveats: 164 TCR beta chains were listed as cytomegalovirus-associated. Rarity characterized most TCR sequences, yet some public TCRs appeared in many donors.

Concerning this clone itself: The antigen is unknown.

The CDR3 spans 13 residues. In germline, CDR1 is SGDLS, CDR2 YYNGEE. V lost 0 bases, J lost 5 bases, and 7 bases lay in between. Sequencing was carried out using PBMCs. The sequence derives from a man aged 18 to 35 in good health and CMV-seropositive. The V gene is TRBV9, the J gene TRBJ2-3, with D hard to call. CDR3 coding DNA: TGTGCCAGCAGCGTAGTTTCCGAAGATACGCAGTATTTT. Its protein product is CASSVVSEDTQYF. Using reference TRBV9 and TRBJ2-3 for the parts outside the CDR3, the full variable domain is DSGVTQTPKHLITATGQRVTLRCSPRSGDLSVYWYQQSLDQGLQFLIQYYNGEERAKGNILERFSAQQFPDLHSELNLSSLELGDSALYFCASSVVSEDTQYFGPGTRLTVL.